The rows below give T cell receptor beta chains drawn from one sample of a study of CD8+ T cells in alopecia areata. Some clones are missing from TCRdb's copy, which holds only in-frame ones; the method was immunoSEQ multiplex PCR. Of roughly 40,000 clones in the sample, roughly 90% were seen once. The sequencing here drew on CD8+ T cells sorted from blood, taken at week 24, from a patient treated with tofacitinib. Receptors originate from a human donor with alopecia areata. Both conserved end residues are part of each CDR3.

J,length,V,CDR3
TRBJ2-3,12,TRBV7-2,CASSFVGDTQYF
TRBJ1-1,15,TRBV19,CASSMDGDSPTEAFF
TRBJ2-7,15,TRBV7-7,CASSLEPQPYYEQYF
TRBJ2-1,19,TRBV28,CASIELAGVPLSPYNEQFF
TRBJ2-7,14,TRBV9,CASSVGGSSYEQYF
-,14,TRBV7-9,CASSLLGQGYEQYF
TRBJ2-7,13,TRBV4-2,CASSQGNSREQYF
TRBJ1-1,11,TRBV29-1,CSVDAGTEAFF
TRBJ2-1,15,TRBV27,CASSYTGGVNNEQFF
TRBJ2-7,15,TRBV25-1,CASSEYGRGPYEQYF
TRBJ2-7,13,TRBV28,CASSPNKVYEQYF
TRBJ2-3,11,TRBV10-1,CASSSTDTQYF
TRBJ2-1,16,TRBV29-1,CSVEDQERRSYNEQFF
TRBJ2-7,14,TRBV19,CASSPRGSPLEQYF
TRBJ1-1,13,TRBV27,CASSWGQYTEAFF
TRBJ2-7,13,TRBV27,CASSLLADYEQYF
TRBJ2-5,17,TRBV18,CASSRQNSWGYQETQYF
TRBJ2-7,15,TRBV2,CASSLGQPISYEQYF
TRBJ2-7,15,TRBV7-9,CASSATGTSGYEQYF
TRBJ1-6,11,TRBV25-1,CASSDGDTLHF
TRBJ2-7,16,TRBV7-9,CASSIERLAGFYEQYF
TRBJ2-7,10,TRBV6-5,CASKGYEQYF
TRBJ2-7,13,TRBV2,CAIGTDVSYEQYF
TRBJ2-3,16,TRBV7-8,CASSLVQGAWTDTQYF
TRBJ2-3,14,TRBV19,CASSPSISTDTQYF
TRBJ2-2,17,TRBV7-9,CASIELLAGDNTGELFF
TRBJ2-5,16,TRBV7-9,CASSLAEILGGETQYF
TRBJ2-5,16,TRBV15,CATSRENSLYQETQYF
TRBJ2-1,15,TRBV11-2,CASSPRTSGAIEQFF
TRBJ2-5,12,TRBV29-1,CSVVGRVGAQYF
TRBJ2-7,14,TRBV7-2,CASSLEDSLYEQYF
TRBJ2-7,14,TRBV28,CASSFGIKTTEQYF
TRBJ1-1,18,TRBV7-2,CASSLEPPDRYLNTEAFF
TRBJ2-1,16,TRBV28,CASSPPRRGLYNEQFF
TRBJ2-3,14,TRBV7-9,CASSSLPDTDTQYF
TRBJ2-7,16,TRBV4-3,CASSQETGRSTYEQYF
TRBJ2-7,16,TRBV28,CASSLTRTGGIYEQYF
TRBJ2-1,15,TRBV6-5,CASSTQGLRDNEQFF
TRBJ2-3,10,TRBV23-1,CASSRNTQYF
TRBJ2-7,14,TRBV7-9,CASSLEDRGYEQYF
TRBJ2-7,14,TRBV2,CASSETGANYEQYF
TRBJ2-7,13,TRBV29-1,CSVDLGAGDEQYF
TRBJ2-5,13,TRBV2,CASSEARGETQYF